This T cell receptor (beta chain) came from a study of blood T cell repertoires in COVID-19. Study-wide context: Samples taken during acute and convalescent COVID-19 were collected in the United States, Italy and Spain. In each case, the material was cDNA or gDNA derived from T cells, B-cell-depleted T cells, or PBMCs.

From germline, CDR1 is LNHDA and CDR2 SQIVND (reference sequence). There are 15 residues in the CDR3. V lost 4 bases, J lost 3 bases, and 4 bases stayed unmatched. In the authors' methods: The assay estimated nucleated cells by amplifying reference gene primers. Libraries were prepared by immunoSEQ multiplex PCR; TCRdb keeps only in-frame clonotypes and omits some of them. V, J and clone size reflect that table, while D and trimming were determined from the DNA. The sample records 70,000 to 80,000 clones, 60% to 80% being singletons. The V gene is TRBV19, the J gene TRBJ2-5, with 11 nucleotides matching TRBD1. The source material was peripheral blood. This receptor was obtained from a human donor in a cohort sampled during active COVID-19. The CDR3 nucleotides are TGTGCCAGTAGTACCGGACAGGGGGCGAAAGAGACCCAGTACTTC. This encodes CASSTGQGAKETQYF.